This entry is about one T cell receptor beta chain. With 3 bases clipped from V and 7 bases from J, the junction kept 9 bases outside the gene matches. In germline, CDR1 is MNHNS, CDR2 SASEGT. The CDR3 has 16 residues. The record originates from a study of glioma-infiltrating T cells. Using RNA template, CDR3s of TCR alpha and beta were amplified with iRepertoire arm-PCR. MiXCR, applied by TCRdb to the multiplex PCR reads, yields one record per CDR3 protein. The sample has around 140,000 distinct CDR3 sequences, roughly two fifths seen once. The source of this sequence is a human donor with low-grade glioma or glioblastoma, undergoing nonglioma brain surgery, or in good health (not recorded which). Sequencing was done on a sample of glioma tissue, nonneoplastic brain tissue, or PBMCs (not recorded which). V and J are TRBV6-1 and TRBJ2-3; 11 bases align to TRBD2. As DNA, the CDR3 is TGTGCCAGCAGTGACCTCCTAGCGGGAGGCGGAAATACGCAGTATTTT. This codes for CASSDLLAGGGNTQYF.